This entry features one T cell receptor (beta chain) sequence. Its specificity is not known. Profiling relied on immunoSEQ multiplex PCR, and the TCRdb table lists in-frame clones only, not all of them. The table has over 90,000 clones, more than 70% seen once. These data originate in a study of T cell responses to AZD1222 COVID-19 vaccine. The study's findings and limits: Clonal diversity may have been underestimated in mostly white British donors.

The TCR comes from an adult in good health. The source was peripheral blood, collected on day 0 of AZD1222 vaccination.

The CDR3 spells CASSLRLAGDDEQFF. CDR3 DNA sequence: TGCGCCAGCAGCTTACGGCTAGCGGGAGATGATGAGCAGTTCTTC. The chain employs TRBV5-1 and TRBJ2-1, with TRBD2 matching 10 bases. Looked up from germline, CDR1 is SGHRS and CDR2 is YFSETQ. Unmatched junction bases numbered 7, after V lost 2 bases and J lost 8 bases. The CDR3 extends over 15 amino acids.